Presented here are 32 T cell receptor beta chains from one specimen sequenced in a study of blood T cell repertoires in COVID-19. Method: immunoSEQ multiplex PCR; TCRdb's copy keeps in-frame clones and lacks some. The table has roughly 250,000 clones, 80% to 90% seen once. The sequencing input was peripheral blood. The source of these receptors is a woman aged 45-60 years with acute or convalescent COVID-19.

The chain's CDR3 is CASSFQGGAGNTIYF. The CDR3 DNA reads as TGTGCCAGCAGCTTCCAGGGGGGAGCTGGAAACACCATATATTTT. This chain joins TRBV7-2 and TRBJ1-3; 7 nucleotides agree with TRBD1. V trimming: 3 bases; J trimming: 2 bases; junction bases outside the gene matches: 4. Germline lookup yields CDR1 SGHTA and CDR2 FQGNSA. The CDR3 sequence is 15 residues long.

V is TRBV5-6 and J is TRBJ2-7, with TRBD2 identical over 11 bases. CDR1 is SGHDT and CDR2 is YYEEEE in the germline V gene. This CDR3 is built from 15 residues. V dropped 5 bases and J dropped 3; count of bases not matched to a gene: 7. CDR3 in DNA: TGTGCCAGCAGGACTGAGACTAGCGGGGTCTACGAGCAGTACTTC. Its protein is CASRTETSGVYEQYF.

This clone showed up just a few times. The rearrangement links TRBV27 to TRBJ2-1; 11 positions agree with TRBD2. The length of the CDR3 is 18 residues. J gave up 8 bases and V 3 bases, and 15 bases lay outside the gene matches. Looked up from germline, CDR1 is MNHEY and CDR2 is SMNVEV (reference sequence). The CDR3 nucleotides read TGTGCCAGCAGTTTGTGGGCGCCTCTAGCGGGAGGAGACGATGAGCAGTTCTTC. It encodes CASSLWAPLAGGDDEQFF.

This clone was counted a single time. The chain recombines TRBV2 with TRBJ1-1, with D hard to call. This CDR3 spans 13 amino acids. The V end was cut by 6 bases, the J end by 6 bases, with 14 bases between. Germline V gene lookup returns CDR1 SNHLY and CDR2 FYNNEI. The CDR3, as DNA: TGTGCCAGCAGATCAGAAGGGAGGGCTGAAGCTTTCTTT. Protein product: CASRSEGRAEAFF.

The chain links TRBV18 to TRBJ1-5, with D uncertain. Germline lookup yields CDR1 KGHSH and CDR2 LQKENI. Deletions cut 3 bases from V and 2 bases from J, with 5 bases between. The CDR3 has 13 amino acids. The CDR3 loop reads CASSPSGNQPQHF. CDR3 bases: TGTGCCAGCTCACCCAGTGGCAATCAGCCCCAGCATTTT.

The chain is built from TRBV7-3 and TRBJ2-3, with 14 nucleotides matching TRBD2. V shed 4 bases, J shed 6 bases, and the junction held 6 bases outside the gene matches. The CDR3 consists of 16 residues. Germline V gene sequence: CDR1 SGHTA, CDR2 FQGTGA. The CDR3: CASSSGLAGGWDTQYF. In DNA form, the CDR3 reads TGTGCCAGCAGCTCTGGACTAGCGGGAGGATGGGATACGCAGTATTTT.

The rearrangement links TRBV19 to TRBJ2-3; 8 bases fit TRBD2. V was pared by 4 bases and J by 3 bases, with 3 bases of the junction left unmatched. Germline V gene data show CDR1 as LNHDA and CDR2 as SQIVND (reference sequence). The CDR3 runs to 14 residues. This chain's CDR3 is CASSSGRSTDTQYF. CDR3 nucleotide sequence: TGTGCCAGTAGTAGCGGGAGGTCAACAGATACGCAGTATTTT.

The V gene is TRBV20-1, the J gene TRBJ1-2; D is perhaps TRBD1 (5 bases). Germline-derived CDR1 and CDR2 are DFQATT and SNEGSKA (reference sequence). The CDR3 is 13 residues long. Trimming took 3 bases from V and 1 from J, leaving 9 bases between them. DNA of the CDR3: TGCAGTGCTAGTGTCAGGGATAACTATGGCTACACCTTC. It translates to CSASVRDNYGYTF.

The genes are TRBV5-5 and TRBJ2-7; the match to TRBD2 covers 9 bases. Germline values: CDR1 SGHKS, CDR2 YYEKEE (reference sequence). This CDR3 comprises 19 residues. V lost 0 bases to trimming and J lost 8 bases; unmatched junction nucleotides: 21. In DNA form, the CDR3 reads TGTGCCAGCAGCTTGGGGCAAGCCCTATTCGTTAGCGGGAGAGGAAAGCAGTACTTC. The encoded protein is CASSLGQALFVSGRGKQYF.

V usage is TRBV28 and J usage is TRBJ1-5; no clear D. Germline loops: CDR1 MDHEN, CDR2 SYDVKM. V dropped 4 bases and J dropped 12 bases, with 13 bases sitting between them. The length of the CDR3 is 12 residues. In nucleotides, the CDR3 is TGTGCCAGCAGTTCGGGTCACCGGGACCAGCATTTT. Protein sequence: CASSSGHRDQHF. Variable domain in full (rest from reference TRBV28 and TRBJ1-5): DVKVTQSSRYLVKRTGEKVFLECVQDMDHENMFWYRQDPGLGLRLIYFSYDVKMKEKGDIPEGYSVSREKKERFSLILESASTNQTSMYLCASSSGHRDQHFGDGTRLSIL.

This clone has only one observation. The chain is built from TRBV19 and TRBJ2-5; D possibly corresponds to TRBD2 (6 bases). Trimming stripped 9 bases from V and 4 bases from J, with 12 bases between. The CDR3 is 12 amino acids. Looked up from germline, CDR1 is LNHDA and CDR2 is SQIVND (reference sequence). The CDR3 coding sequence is TGTGCCAGCCAGGGACTCGGAGAGACCCAGTACTTC. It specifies CASQGLGETQYF.

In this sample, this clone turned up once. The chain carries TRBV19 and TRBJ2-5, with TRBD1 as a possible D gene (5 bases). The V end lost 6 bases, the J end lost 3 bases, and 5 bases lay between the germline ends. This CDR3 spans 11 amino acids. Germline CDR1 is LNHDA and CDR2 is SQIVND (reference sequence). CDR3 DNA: TGTGCCAGTAGGGACAAAGAGACCCAGTACTTC. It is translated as CASRDKETQYF. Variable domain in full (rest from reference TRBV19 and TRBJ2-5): DGGITQSPKYLFRKEGQNVTLSCEQNLNHDAMYWYRQDPGQGLRLIYYSQIVNDFQKGDIAEGYSVSREKKESFPLTVTSAQKNPTAFYLCASRDKETQYFGPGTRLLVL.

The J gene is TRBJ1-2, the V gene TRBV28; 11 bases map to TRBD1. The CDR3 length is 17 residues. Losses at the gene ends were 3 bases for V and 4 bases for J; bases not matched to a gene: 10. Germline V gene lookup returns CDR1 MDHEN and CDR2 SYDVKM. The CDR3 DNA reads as TGTGCCAGCAGTTTTTGGACAGGGGGCGCTTCTTCCTATGGCTACACCTTC. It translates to CASSFWTGGASSYGYTF.

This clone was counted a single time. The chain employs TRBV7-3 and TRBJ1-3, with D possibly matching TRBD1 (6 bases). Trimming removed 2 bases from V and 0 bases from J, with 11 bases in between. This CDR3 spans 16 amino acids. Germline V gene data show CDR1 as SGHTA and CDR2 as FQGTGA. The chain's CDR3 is CASSLYGTNSGNTIYF. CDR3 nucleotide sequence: TGTGCCAGCAGCTTATATGGGACAAACTCTGGAAACACCATATATTTT.

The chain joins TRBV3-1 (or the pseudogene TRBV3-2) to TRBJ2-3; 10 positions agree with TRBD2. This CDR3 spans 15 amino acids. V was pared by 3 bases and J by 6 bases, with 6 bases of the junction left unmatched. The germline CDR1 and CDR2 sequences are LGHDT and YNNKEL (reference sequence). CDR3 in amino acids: CASSHTSGISDTQYF. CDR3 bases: TGTGCCAGCAGCCACACTAGCGGGATTTCGGATACGCAGTATTTT.

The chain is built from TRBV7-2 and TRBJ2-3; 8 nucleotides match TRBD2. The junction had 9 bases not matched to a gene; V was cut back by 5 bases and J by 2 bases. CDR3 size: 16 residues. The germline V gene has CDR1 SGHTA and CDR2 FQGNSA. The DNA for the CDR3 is TGTGCCAGCAGCCCCTGGGCGGGAGGCACCACAGATACGCAGTATTTT. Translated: CASSPWAGGTTDTQYF. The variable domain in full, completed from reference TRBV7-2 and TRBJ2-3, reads GAGVSQSPSNKVTEKGKDVELRCDPISGHTALYWYRQSLGQGLEFLIYFQGNSAPDKSGLPSDRFSAERTGGSVSTLTIQRTQQEDSAVYLCASSPWAGGTTDTQYFGPGTRLTVL.

The CDR3 spells CASSLGQGHQPQHF. Written as DNA, the CDR3 is TGCGCCAGCAGCTTGGGTCAGGGGCACCAGCCCCAGCATTTT. The chain uses TRBV5-1 and TRBJ1-5; D is possibly TRBD1 (6 bases). Germline V gene sequence: CDR1 SGHRS, CDR2 YFSETQ. V gave up 0 bases and J gave up 7 bases, with 11 bases separating them. This CDR3 comprises 14 residues.

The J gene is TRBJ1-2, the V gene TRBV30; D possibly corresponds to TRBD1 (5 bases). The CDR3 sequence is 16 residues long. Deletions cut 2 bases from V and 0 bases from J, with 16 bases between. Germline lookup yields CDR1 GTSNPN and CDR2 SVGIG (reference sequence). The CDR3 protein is CAWSTYGHTANYGYTF. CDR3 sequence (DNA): TGTGCCTGGAGTACCTACGGACATACAGCTAACTATGGCTACACCTTC.

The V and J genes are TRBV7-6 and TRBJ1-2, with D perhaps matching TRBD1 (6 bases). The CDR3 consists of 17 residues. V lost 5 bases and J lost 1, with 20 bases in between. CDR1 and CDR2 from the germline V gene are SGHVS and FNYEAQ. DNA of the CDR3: TGTGCCAGCAGCCCAGGGGCCAGCAAGATGTTTAACTATGGCTACACCTTC. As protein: CASSPGASKMFNYGYTF.

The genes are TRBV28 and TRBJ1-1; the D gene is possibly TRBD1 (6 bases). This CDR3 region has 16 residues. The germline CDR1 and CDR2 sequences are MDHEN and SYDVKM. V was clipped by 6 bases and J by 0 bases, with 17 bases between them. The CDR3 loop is CASSDGQSLMNTEAFF. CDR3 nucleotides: TGTGCCAGCAGCGACGGACAGAGCCTCATGAACACTGAAGCTTTCTTT.

CDR3 sequence reads: CAISEGRGGGNTEAFF. The CDR3 nucleotides read TGTGCCATCAGTGAGGGGAGGGGTGGGGGTAACACTGAAGCTTTCTTT. This chain joins TRBV10-3 and TRBJ1-1; D is perhaps TRBD1 (5 bases). Germline CDR1 reads ENHRY; CDR2 reads SYGVKD. V dropped 2 bases and J dropped 2 bases, with 15 bases sitting between them. This CDR3 is 16 amino acids long.

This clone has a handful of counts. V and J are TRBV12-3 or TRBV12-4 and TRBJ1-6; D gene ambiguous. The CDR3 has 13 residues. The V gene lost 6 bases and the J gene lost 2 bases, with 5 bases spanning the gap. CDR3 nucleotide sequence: TGTGCCAGCAGCGGTGCCTATAATTCACCCCTCCACTTT. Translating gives CASSGAYNSPLHF.

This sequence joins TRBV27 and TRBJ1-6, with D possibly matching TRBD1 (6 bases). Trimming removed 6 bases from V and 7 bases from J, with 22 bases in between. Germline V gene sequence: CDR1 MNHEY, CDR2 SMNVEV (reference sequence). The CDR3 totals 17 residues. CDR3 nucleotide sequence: TGTGCCAGCAGGAGCCCCATTCTGACAGGAAGGAATTCACCCCTCCACTTT. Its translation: CASRSPILTGRNSPLHF.

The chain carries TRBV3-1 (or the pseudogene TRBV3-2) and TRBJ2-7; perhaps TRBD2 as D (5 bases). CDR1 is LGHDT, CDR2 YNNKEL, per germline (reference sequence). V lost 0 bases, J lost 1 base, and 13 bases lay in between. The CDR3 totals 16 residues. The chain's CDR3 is CASSQDYVGGSYEQYF. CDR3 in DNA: TGTGCCAGCAGCCAAGATTATGTAGGAGGTTCCTACGAGCAGTACTTC.

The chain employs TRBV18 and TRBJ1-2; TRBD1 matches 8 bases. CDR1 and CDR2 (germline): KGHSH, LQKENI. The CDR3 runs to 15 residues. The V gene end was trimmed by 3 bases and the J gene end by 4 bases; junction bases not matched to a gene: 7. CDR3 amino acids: CASSPLDRVSYGYTF. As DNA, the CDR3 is TGTGCCAGCTCACCTTTGGACAGGGTGAGCTATGGCTACACCTTC.

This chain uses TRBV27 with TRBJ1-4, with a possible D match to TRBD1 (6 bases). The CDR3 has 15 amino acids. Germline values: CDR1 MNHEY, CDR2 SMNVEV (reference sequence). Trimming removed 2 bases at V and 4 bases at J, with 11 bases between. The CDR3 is CASSLRQVDNEKLFF. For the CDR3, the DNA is TGTGCCAGCAGTTTAAGACAGGTCGATAATGAAAAACTGTTTTTT.

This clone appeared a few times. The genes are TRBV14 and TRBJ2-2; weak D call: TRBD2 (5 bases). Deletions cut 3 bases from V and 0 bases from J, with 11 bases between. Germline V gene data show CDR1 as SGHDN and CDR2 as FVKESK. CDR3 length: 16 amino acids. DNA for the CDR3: TGTGCCAGCAGCCATCGGACTGGCTCGAACACCGGGGAGCTGTTTTTT. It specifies CASSHRTGSNTGELFF.

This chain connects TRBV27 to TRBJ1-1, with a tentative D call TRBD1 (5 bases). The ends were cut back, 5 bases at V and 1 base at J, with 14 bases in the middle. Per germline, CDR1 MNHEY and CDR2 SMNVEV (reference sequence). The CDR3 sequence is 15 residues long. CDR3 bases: TGTGCCAGCAGTCTGAATTGGGGGGGGAACACTGAAGCTTTCTTT. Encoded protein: CASSLNWGGNTEAFF.

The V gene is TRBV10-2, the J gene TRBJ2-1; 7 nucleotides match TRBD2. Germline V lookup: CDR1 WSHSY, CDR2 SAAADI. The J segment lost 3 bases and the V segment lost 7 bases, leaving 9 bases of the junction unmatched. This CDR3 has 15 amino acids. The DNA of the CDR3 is TGCGCCAGCACATATCTAGCGGAGGGCTACAATGAGCAGTTCTTC. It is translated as CASTYLAEGYNEQFF.

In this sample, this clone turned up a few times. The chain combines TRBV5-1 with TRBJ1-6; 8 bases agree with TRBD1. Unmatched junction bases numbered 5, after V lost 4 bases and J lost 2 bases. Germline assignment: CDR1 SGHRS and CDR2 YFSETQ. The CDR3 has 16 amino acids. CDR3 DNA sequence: TGCGCCAGCAGCCCCGGGACAGGCACCTATAATTCACCCCTCCACTTT. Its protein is CASSPGTGTYNSPLHF. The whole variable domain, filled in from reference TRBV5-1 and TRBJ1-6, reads KAGVTQTPRYLIKTRGQQVTLSCSPISGHRSVSWYQQTPGQGLQFLFEYFSETQRNKGNFPGRFSGRQFSNSRSEMNVSTLELGDSALYLCASSPGTGTYNSPLHFGNGTRLTVT.

The CDR3, as DNA: TGTGCCAGCAGCCAAGACGGACAGGGTGCCGGGGCCAACGTCCTGACTTTC. This translates into CASSQDGQGAGANVLTF. The chain links TRBV4-2 to TRBJ2-6, with TRBD1 identical over 8 bases. CDR1 LGHNA and CDR2 YNFKEQ come from the germline V gene. J lost 4 bases, V lost 0 bases, and 5 bases had no gene match. CDR3 size: 17 residues.

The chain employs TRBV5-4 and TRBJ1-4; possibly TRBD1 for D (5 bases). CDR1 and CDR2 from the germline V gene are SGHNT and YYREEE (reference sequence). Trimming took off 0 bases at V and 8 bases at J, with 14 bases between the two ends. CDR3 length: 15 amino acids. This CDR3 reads CASSLGGEDSEKLFF. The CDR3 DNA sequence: TGTGCCAGCAGCTTGGGAGGGGAGGATAGCGAAAAACTGTTTTTT.